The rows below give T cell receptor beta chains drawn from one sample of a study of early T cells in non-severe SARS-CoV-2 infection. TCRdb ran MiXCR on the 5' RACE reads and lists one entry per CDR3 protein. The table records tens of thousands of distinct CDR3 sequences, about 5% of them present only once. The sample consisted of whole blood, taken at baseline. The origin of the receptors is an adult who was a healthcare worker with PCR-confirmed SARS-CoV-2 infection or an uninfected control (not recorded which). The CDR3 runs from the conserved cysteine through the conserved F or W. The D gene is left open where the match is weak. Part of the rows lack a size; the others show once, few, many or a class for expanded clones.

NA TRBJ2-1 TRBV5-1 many TGCGCCAGCAGCTTGGTGTCCGCGGCATCGGGGTCGAATGAGCAGTTCTTC CASSLVSAASGSNEQFF
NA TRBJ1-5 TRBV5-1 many TGCGCCAGCAGCTTGGCGGGGGGACAAAATCAGCCCCAGCATTTT CASSLAGGQNQPQHF
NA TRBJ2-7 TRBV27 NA TGTGCCAGCAGTTTAACGGGGGCAGGCGAGCAGTACTTC CASSLTGAGEQYF
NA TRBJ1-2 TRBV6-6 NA TGTGCCAGCAGACAAAGACAGGACCAACGGGGCTACACCTTC CASRQRQDQRGYTF
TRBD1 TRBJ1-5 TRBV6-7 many TGTGCCAGCAGCTACTTCCCGGACAGGGACAATCAGCCCCAGCATTTT CASSYFPDRDNQPQHF
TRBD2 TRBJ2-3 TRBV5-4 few TGTGCCAGCAGCTTGCTACTAGCGGACATAACAGATACGCAGTATTTT CASSLLLADITDTQYF
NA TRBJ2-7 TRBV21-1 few TGTGCCAGCAGCCTCGGGAGGAAGGGATCCTACGAGCAGTACTTC CASSLGRKGSYEQYF
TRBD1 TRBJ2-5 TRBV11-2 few TGTGCCAGCAGACCAGCCGGGACAGAAATCGGAGGGACCCAGTACTTC CASRPAGTEIGGTQYF
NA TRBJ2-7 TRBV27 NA TGTGCCAGCAGTTTATCTGTTTTAAGTCTGGAGCAGTACTTC CASSLSVLSLEQYF
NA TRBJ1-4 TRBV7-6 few TGTGCCAGCACCGAGTGGGGGGAAGCTAATGAAAAACTGTTTTTT CASTEWGEANEKLFF
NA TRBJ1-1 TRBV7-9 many TGTGCAGATACTGAAGCTTTCTTT CADTEAFF
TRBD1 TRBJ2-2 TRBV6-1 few TGTGCAGCCGGGACAGGGTTGGCCGGGGAGCTGTTTTTT CAAGTGLAGELFF
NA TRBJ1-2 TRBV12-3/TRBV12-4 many TGTGCCAGCAGTTATAGGGGCACGGGCTATGGCTACACCTTC CASSYRGTGYGYTF
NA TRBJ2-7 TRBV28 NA TGTGCCAGCGGCGAGGGGCAGTTATTAGGGTACGAGCAGTACTTC CASGEGQLLGYEQYF
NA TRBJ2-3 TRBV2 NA TGTGCCAGCAGTGAATGGGCTAGCGAGACCACAGATACGCAGTATTTT CASSEWASETTDTQYF
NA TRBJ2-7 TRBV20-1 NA TGCAGTGCTAGAGATGCCACCCTCGGCGGCTCCTACGAGCAGTACTTC CSARDATLGGSYEQYF
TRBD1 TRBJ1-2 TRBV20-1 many TGCAGTGCTTCACAGGGGAATGTGTATGGCTACACCTTC CSASQGNVYGYTF
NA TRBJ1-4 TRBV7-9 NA TGTGCCAGCAGTTCTCCACCTAATGAAAAACTGTTTTTT CASSSPPNEKLFF
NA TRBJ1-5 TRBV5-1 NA TGCGCCAGCAGCTTGAGGGCGGGACACAATCAGCCCCAGCATTTT CASSLRAGHNQPQHF
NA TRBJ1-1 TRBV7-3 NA TGTGCCAGCAGCCTGAGTGGGGGCAACACTGAAGCTTTCTTT CASSLSGGNTEAFF